Detailed here is one T cell receptor beta chain. The antigen remains undetermined. CD8 cells classed as naive were CD45RO-negative and positively selected for CCR7, excluding terminally differentiated effector memory CD45RA+ cells. Deletions cut 7 bases from V and 8 bases from J, with 26 bases between. This CDR3 is 16 amino acids long. Germline V lookup: CDR1 SGHTA, CDR2 FQGNSA. The data stem from a study of shared clonotypes between healthy human individuals. Study-level findings and limits: Memory subsets generally showed smaller estimated richness than naive subsets did. Generation probabilities of non-shared clonotypes were lower (relative to those shared by all four donors).

Genomic DNA of every subset was divided equally among multiple immunoSEQ plates. Libraries were prepared by immunoSEQ multiplex PCR; TCRdb keeps only in-frame clonotypes and omits some of them. The sample holds about 2.1 million clones; 90% to 95% are singletons and the top ten take roughly 1.7%. What was sequenced was naive CD8+ T cells from PBMCs. This sequence was found in a man aged 18 to 29 in good health. Some clones in this sample may be carry-over from other donors' samples. The chain employs TRBV7-2 and TRBJ1-2; D is unresolved. CDR3 residues: CASNPTSRPDLGGYTF. The DNA of the CDR3 is TGTGCCAGCAACCCCACTTCGAGACCGGACCTTGGGGGCTACACCTTC.